This T cell receptor (beta chain) was profiled in a study of siplizumab effects on memory and regulatory T cells. Clones were read by immunoSEQ multiplex PCR, and TCRdb kept only the in-frame ones, dropping some. The sample has about 50,000 clones, more than 85% seen once. Study-level findings and limits: Siplizumab gave mappable alloreactive CD4+ clones an average Treg-derived fraction of nearly 70%, against roughly 29% in controls. Only a minor fraction of alloreactive clones mapped to unstimulated subsets.

This CDR3 is built from 13 residues. V lost 1 base and J lost 6, with 6 bases in between. Germline V lookup: CDR1 MGHRA, CDR2 YSYEKL. On this clone: The target antigen is unknown.

The sample taken for sequencing was naive CD8+ T cells sorted from blood. The sequence was obtained from a human donor in good health. The chain couples TRBV4-1 to TRBJ2-2, with D uncertain. The CDR3 here is CASSQVEAGELFF. The CDR3 coding sequence is TGCGCCAGCAGCCAAGTCGAGGCCGGGGAGCTGTTTTTT.